The sequence of this TCR beta chain was determined in a study of blood T cell repertoires in COVID-19. Study-level background: COVID-19 samples, acute and convalescent, were from the United States, Italy and Spain. From T cells, B-cell-depleted T cells, or PBMCs came the material, which was cDNA or gDNA.

From germline, CDR1 is SEHNR and CDR2 FQNEAQ (reference sequence). The length of the CDR3 is 15 residues. V was pared by 5 bases and J by 9 bases, with 20 bases between. Original data processing: It was from reference gene primer amplification that nucleated cell counts were estimated. Assay used: immunoSEQ multiplex PCR; TCRdb lists only in-frame clones, some missing. D and trimming come from the DNA, and the V and J calls and clone size come from that table. This table holds 100,000 or so clones, about four fifths found once. This clone was found once. The clonotype was recovered from a man aged 35 to 55 with active or convalescent COVID-19. V is TRBV7-9 and J is TRBJ2-1; D is possibly TRBD1 (6 bases). The sequenced sample consisted of peripheral blood. The CDR3 bases are TGTGCCAGCAGCCAGTCAACAGGGTGGTCCGGTGAGCAGTTCTTC. It yields the protein CASSQSTGWSGEQFF.